Below are 32 T cell receptor beta chains sequenced from a single sample in a study of human T cells and chemical hapten exposure. TCRdb redid the calling of the RACE reads with MiXCR, one entry per CDR3 protein. Of under 75,000 distinct CDR3 sequences detected, 7.5% to 9.5% appear once; the ten largest clones hold roughly 3.8%. The time point here: patch test 2, 6 weeks after DPC sensitization. Treatment meaning: therapeutic diphenylcyclopropenone sensitization with weekly scalp DPC. The material sequenced was whole blood, taken in connection with sensitization to the hapten diphenylcyclopropenone (DPC). Receptor source: a woman aged 50 to 60 with alopecia areata. Some clones in this sample may be carry-over from other donors' samples.

This clonotype was counted ten times or more. The chain uses TRBV12-3 or TRBV12-4 and TRBJ2-7; D perhaps matches TRBD1 (5 bases). The CDR3 is made up of 13 amino acids. V was pared by 8 bases and J by 1 base, with 12 bases between. Written as DNA, the CDR3 is TGTGCCAGCGCTGTCGACAGTTCCTACGAGCAGTACTTC. The encoded protein is CASAVDSSYEQYF.

At least ten counts were recorded for this clonotype. This chain uses TRBV10-3 with TRBJ1-1; D possibly corresponds to TRBD1 (6 bases). The CDR3 has 13 residues. CDR1 ENHRY and CDR2 SYGVKD come from the germline V gene. V lost 6 bases and J lost 1, with 9 bases in between. The CDR3 loop reads CAIRADRNTEAFF. The CDR3 DNA follows: TGTGCCATCAGGGCGGACAGGAACACTGAAGCTTTCTTT.

The chain carries TRBV28 and TRBJ2-3, with D tentatively TRBD1 (6 bases). V was pared by 6 bases and J by 2 bases, with 12 bases between. Germline-derived CDR1 and CDR2 are MDHEN and SYDVKM. The CDR3 is 14 residues long. CDR3 in amino acids: CASSLRTVTDTQYF. The CDR3 bases are TGTGCCAGCAGCCTTAGGACAGTCACAGATACGCAGTATTTT.

This clonotype has a handful of counts. V and J are TRBV5-4 and TRBJ2-5; D tentatively reads TRBD1 or TRBD2 (7 bases each). The ends were cut back, 0 bases at V and 1 base at J, with 16 bases in the middle. Germline V gene data show CDR1 as SGHNT and CDR2 as YYREEE (reference sequence). CDR3 length: 17 residues. The CDR3 nucleotides read TGTGCCAGCAGCTTGGCCGGGAGCAGGGGGGGCCAAGAGACCCAGTACTTC. Its protein is CASSLAGSRGGQETQYF.

This clonotype was picked up many times. The chain links TRBV29-1 to TRBJ1-2; the D is unclear. Germline V lookup: CDR1 SQVTM, CDR2 ANQGSEA. V was cut by 0 bases and J by 5 bases, with 10 bases left in between. This CDR3 region has 13 residues. In DNA form, the CDR3 reads TGCAGCGTTGAAGAACGGATTTCTTATGGCTACACCTTC. This encodes CSVEERISYGYTF.

This clonotype was counted a few times. The chain links TRBV20-1 to TRBJ2-7; D is undetermined. The CDR3 runs to 15 residues. CDR1 and CDR2 from the germline V gene are DFQATT and SNEGSKA (reference sequence). Deletions cut 0 bases from V and 3 bases from J, with 15 bases between. Here the CDR3 DNA reads TGCAGTGCTAGAGATTGGGCCGGTGAGATCTACGAGCAGTACTTC. It codes for CSARDWAGEIYEQYF.

This clonotype was found a few times. The chain links TRBV5-6 to TRBJ2-3; D possibly matches TRBD1 or TRBD2 (5 bases each). The V gene's germline CDR1 is SGHDT and CDR2 YYEEEE. The CDR3 runs 15 residues. Trimming removed 1 base at V and 1 base at J, with 10 bases between. The CDR3 DNA is TGTGCCAGCAGCTTGCGGGGCTTGGGCACAGATACGCAGTATTTT. It is translated as CASSLRGLGTDTQYF. Filled out from reference TRBV5-6 and TRBJ2-3, the complete variable domain reads DAGVTQSPTHLIKTRGQQVTLRCSPKSGHDTVSWYQQALGQGPQFIFQYYEEEERQRGNFPDRFSGHQFPNYSSELNVNALLLGDSALYLCASSLRGLGTDTQYFGPGTRLTVL.

V is TRBV15 and J is TRBJ2-1; TRBD2 is a possible D gene (7 bases). The CDR3 extends over 17 amino acids. Looked up from germline, CDR1 is LNHNV and CDR2 is YYDKDF (reference sequence). The germline V and J ends were trimmed by 0 bases and 1 base, with 13 bases remaining between them. This chain's CDR3 is CATSRDRGAGSYNEQFF. CDR3 nucleotides: TGTGCCACCAGCAGAGATCGGGGGGCGGGGTCCTACAATGAGCAGTTCTTC.

The chain joins TRBV6-5 to TRBJ1-2; the D gene is possibly TRBD1 (6 bases). V was trimmed by 4 bases and J by 2 bases, leaving 11 bases between them. The CDR3 has 14 amino acids. Germline CDR1 is MNHEY and CDR2 is SVGAGI. This chain's CDR3 is CASSLSTGNYGYTF. CDR3 nucleotide sequence: TGTGCCAGCAGTTTATCGACAGGAAACTATGGCTACACCTTC.

This sequence joins TRBV11-3 and TRBJ2-1; D is perhaps TRBD1 or TRBD2 (5 bases each). Germline lookup yields CDR1 SGHNT and CDR2 YENEEA. The CDR3 has 13 residues. V was clipped by 5 bases and J by 8 bases, with 13 bases between them. The DNA for the CDR3 is TGTGCCAGCAGCCCGAGAGGGGTCCATGAGCAGTTCTTC. Protein sequence: CASSPRGVHEQFF.

The CDR3 region is CSAPRAGGGRGETQYF. In nucleotides, the CDR3 is TGCAGTGCGCCTAGGGCCGGGGGGGGCCGAGGAGAGACCCAGTACTTC. The chain is built from TRBV20-1 and TRBJ2-5, with 8 bases lining up with TRBD2. The V and J ends lost 6 bases and 4 bases, in that order; junction bases with no gene match: 16. This CDR3 has 16 amino acids. Germline CDR1 DFQATT, CDR2 SNEGSKA (reference sequence).

This clonotype has more than one count but fewer than ten. This chain connects TRBV3-1 to TRBJ2-3; 8 nucleotides line up with TRBD1. The germline CDR1 and CDR2 sequences are LGHDT and YNNKEL (reference sequence). V lost 3 bases, J lost 6 bases, and 5 bases stayed unmatched. The CDR3 is made up of 14 amino acids. The CDR3 sequence is CASSHGQGFDTQYF. The CDR3 DNA is TGTGCCAGCAGCCACGGACAGGGTTTCGATACGCAGTATTTT.

The genes are TRBV9 and TRBJ2-3; 8 bases fit TRBD2. Unmatched junction bases numbered 5, after V lost 3 bases and J lost 2 bases. CDR3 length: 15 amino acids. Germline V gene data show CDR1 as SGDLS and CDR2 as YYNGEE. CDR3 sequence (DNA): TGTGCCAGCAGCGCGGGGGGGTACCACACAGATACGCAGTATTTT. This sequence encodes CASSAGGYHTDTQYF. The variable domain in full, completed from reference TRBV9 and TRBJ2-3, reads DSGVTQTPKHLITATGQRVTLRCSPRSGDLSVYWYQQSLDQGLQFLIQYYNGEERAKGNILERFSAQQFPDLHSELNLSSLELGDSALYFCASSAGGYHTDTQYFGPGTRLTVL.

The chain employs TRBV7-2 and TRBJ2-1, with D unresolved. The V gene lost 2 bases and the J gene lost 1 base, with 9 bases spanning the gap. CDR1 and CDR2 (germline): SGHTA, FQGNSA. CDR3 length: 15 amino acids. CDR3 bases: TGTGCCAGCAGCTTAACCACCGGTTCCTACAATGAGCAGTTCTTC. Its protein is CASSLTTGSYNEQFF.

This clonotype was counted a few times. This could be a read error, since a much larger clone is one nucleotide away. This rearrangement joins TRBV15 to TRBJ1-5; 8 bases line up with TRBD1. The V gene's germline CDR1 is LNHNV and CDR2 YYDKDF (reference sequence). The CDR3 length is 14 residues. In DNA form, the CDR3 reads TGTGCCACCAGCAGGGGACAGGCCAATCAGCCCCAGAATTTT. This translates into CATSRGQANQPQNF.

The chain employs TRBV7-2 and TRBJ2-3, with 10 bases lining up with TRBD2. V was pared by 1 base and J by 2 bases, with 12 bases of the junction left unmatched. Germline loops: CDR1 SGHTA, CDR2 FQGNSA. This CDR3 is built from 19 residues. CDR3 in DNA: TGTGCCAGCAGCTTAGGGACTAGCGGCCCTCTGGGGCACACAGATACGCAGTATTTT. Amino acids: CASSLGTSGPLGHTDTQYF.

This chain connects TRBV6-2 or TRBV6-3 to TRBJ2-1, with D perhaps TRBD2 (5 bases). Germline V gene sequence: CDR1 MNHEY, CDR2 SVGEGT. This CDR3 contains 12 residues. Trimming pared 1 base from V and 10 bases from J, leaving 8 bases between. The CDR3 region is CASSYWTDEQFF. For the CDR3, the DNA is TGTGCCAGCAGTTACTGGACTGACGAGCAGTTCTTC.

This clonotype appeared a single time. The rearrangement links TRBV7-2 to TRBJ2-3; D unclear. The CDR3 is 13 residues long. Germline V lookup: CDR1 SGHTA, CDR2 FQGNSA. The V gene lost 6 bases and the J gene lost 4 bases, with 11 bases spanning the gap. In DNA form, the CDR3 reads TGTGCCAGCAGTCACCCGAGCGCAGATACGCAGTATTTT. It codes for CASSHPSADTQYF. Full variable domain (missing parts from reference TRBV7-2 and TRBJ2-3): GAGVSQSPSNKVTEKGKDVELRCDPISGHTALYWYRQSLGQGLEFLIYFQGNSAPDKSGLPSDRFSAERTGGSVSTLTIQRTQQEDSAVYLCASSHPSADTQYFGPGTRLTVL.

The genes are TRBV3-1 and TRBJ2-2, with TRBD1 matching over 7 bases. With V trimmed by 6 bases and J by 0 bases, 1 base remained unmatched. This CDR3 is 14 amino acids long. From germline, CDR1 is LGHDT and CDR2 YNNKEL (reference sequence). The CDR3 region has the DNA TGTGCCAGCAGGACAGGGACGAACACCGGGGAGCTGTTTTTT. Amino acids: CASRTGTNTGELFF.

This clonotype was counted between two and nine times. The chain is built from TRBV14 and TRBJ1-3, with D unresolved. The CDR3 runs 13 residues. The ends were cut back, 3 bases at V and 4 bases at J, with 7 bases in the middle. CDR1 and CDR2 (germline): SGHDN, FVKESK. CDR3 in amino acids: CASSQIFGNTIYF. The CDR3 bases are TGTGCCAGCAGCCAGATTTTCGGAAACACCATATATTTT.

This clonotype was seen more than once but under ten times. The chain combines TRBV28 with TRBJ2-7, with D unresolved. Germline assignment: CDR1 MDHEN and CDR2 SYDVKM. This CDR3 has 17 residues. V lost 1 base to trimming and J lost 4 bases, with 20 bases between them. The CDR3 bases are TGTGCCAGCAGTTTATCCCTAGACGCTCCGAGACCTTACGAGCAGTACTTC. Its translation is CASSLSLDAPRPYEQYF.

This clonotype was found many times. CDR3 nucleotide sequence: TGTGCCTTCGGGACTAGCGGGAATGAGCAGTTCTTC. Its translation: CAFGTSGNEQFF. The rearrangement links TRBV10-3 to TRBJ2-1; 12 bases agree with TRBD2. Trimming removed 11 bases from V and 7 bases from J; junction bases left unmatched: 3. The CDR3 spans 12 residues. CDR1 and CDR2 from the germline V gene are ENHRY and SYGVKD.

The chain employs TRBV6-2 or TRBV6-3 and TRBJ2-1, with 7 bases aligning to TRBD2. V dropped 8 bases and J dropped 7; count of bases not matched to a gene: 8. Germline CDR1 MNHEY, CDR2 SVGEGT. The CDR3 consists of 13 residues. The CDR3 loop is CASVGRELNEQFF. CDR3 DNA sequence: TGTGCCAGCGTTGGGCGGGAGCTAAATGAGCAGTTCTTC.

The sample holds a few counts of this clonotype. The J gene is TRBJ2-6, the V gene TRBV10-3, with 11 bases lining up with TRBD1. The CDR3 is 17 residues long. With V trimmed by 0 bases and J by 3 bases, 1 base remained unmatched. Germline CDR1 is ENHRY and CDR2 is SYGVKD. The CDR3: CAISESDRGRGANVLTF. CDR3 nucleotides: TGTGCCATCAGTGAGTCGGACAGGGGGCGTGGGGCCAACGTCCTGACTTTC.

This clonotype occurred a few times. The chain combines TRBV5-1 with TRBJ2-5; D unresolved. The germline V and J ends were trimmed by 2 bases and 2 bases, with 7 bases remaining between them. The CDR3 has 13 residues. Germline lookup yields CDR1 SGHRS and CDR2 YFSETQ. As DNA, the CDR3 is TGCGCCAGCAGCTTACCCACACAAGAGACCCAGTACTTC. Protein sequence: CASSLPTQETQYF.

This clonotype has more than one count but fewer than ten. The genes are TRBV28 and TRBJ1-2; the D is unclear. With 8 bases removed from V and 2 bases from J, the gap between germline ends came to 9 bases. The CDR3 totals 12 residues. Germline loops: CDR1 MDHEN, CDR2 SYDVKM. CDR3 nucleotide sequence: TGTGCCAGCGATGGGGTCAACTATGGCTACACCTTC. Translation gives CASDGVNYGYTF.

This clonotype occurred many times. CDR3: CASSVGVGLNTEAFF. CDR3 coding DNA: TGTGCCAGCAGCGTAGGTGTGGGCCTGAACACTGAAGCTTTCTTT. The chain recombines TRBV9 with TRBJ1-1, with unresolved D. The CDR3 contains 15 residues. In germline, CDR1 is SGDLS, CDR2 YYNGEE. V lost 0 bases to trimming and J lost 0 bases, with 9 bases between them.

This clonotype was detected a few times. The chain combines TRBV7-9 with TRBJ2-2, with D perhaps TRBD1 or TRBD2 (5 bases each). The germline CDR1 and CDR2 sequences are SEHNR and FQNEAQ (reference sequence). CDR3 length: 15 amino acids. V was shortened by 5 bases and J by 4 bases, with 14 bases between the two germline ends. CDR3 coding DNA: TGTGCCAGCAGCCGAGTCGAGGGGAGCACCGGGGAGCTGTTTTTT. It translates to CASSRVEGSTGELFF.

The chain employs TRBV7-2 and TRBJ2-3, with no clear D. Germline lookup yields CDR1 SGHTA and CDR2 FQGNSA. This CDR3 region has 11 residues. V lost 5 bases and J 8 bases, leaving 8 bases between the germline ends. CDR3: CASSNPLTQYF. The CDR3 bases are TGTGCCAGCAGCAACCCCCTTACGCAGTATTTT.

This clonotype showed up many times. The rearrangement links TRBV10-3 to TRBJ1-6, with a tentative D call TRBD1 (6 bases). Per the germline V gene, CDR1 is ENHRY and CDR2 is SYGVKD. This CDR3 spans 13 amino acids. Trimming removed 6 bases from V and 5 bases from J, with 8 bases in between. The CDR3 DNA sequence: TGTGCCATCAGACGACAGGATAATTCACCCCTCCACTTT. This gives the protein CAIRRQDNSPLHF.

This clonotype was counted only a few times. This chain links TRBV4-2 with TRBJ2-5, with D maybe TRBD2 (6 bases). The V end was cut by 0 bases, the J end by 4 bases, with 15 bases between. Looked up from germline, CDR1 is LGHNA and CDR2 is YNFKEQ. This CDR3 contains 16 residues. The DNA for the CDR3 is TGTGCCAGCAGCCAAGAGGAGGGCGTGATCCTAGAGACCCAGTACTTC. It translates to CASSQEEGVILETQYF.

This chain links TRBV5-1 with TRBJ2-3, with 10 positions matching TRBD2. The junction had 7 bases not matched to a gene; V was cut back by 0 bases and J by 3 bases. Per the germline V gene, CDR1 is SGHRS and CDR2 is YFSETQ. This CDR3 is 17 amino acids long. CDR3 coding DNA: TGCGCCAGCAGCTTGGGAGGGGGACTAGCGAAGACAGATACGCAGTATTTT. It specifies CASSLGGGLAKTDTQYF. The full variable domain, completed using reference TRBV5-1 and TRBJ2-3, is KAGVTQTPRYLIKTRGQQVTLSCSPISGHRSVSWYQQTPGQGLQFLFEYFSETQRNKGNFPGRFSGRQFSNSRSEMNVSTLELGDSALYLCASSLGGGLAKTDTQYFGPGTRLTVL.